A single sample gave rise to the 5 T cell receptor beta chains below, sequenced in a study of spatial heterogeneity in lung cancer. A single record per CDR3 protein comes from TCRdb applying MiXCR to the 5' RACE reads. The sample records about 1,600 distinct CDR3 sequences, about 28% being singletons. Time point denoted: sample taken at primary tumor resection. Sequencing covered unsorted whole RNA taken from tumor, nontumor lung or frozen PBMC. Source: PBMCs, taken at surgery. Receptors were obtained from a male donor with early-stage non-small cell lung cancer.

This clonotype is large in the sample. This rearrangement joins TRBV5-1 to TRBJ2-5; no reliable D call. The V gene's germline CDR1 is SGHRS and CDR2 YFSETQ. This CDR3 has 15 residues. Deletions cut 1 base from V and 5 bases from J, with 15 bases between. The CDR3 sequence: CASSLSVGLGETQYF. The CDR3, as DNA: TGCGCCAGCAGCTTGAGTGTAGGGTTGGGGGAGACCCAGTACTTC. The variable domain in full, completed from reference TRBV5-1 and TRBJ2-5, reads KAGVTQTPRYLIKTRGQQVTLSCSPISGHRSVSWYQQTPGQGLQFLFEYFSETQRNKGNFPGRFSGRQFSNSRSEMNVSTLELGDSALYLCASSLSVGLGETQYFGPGTRLLVL.

The chain couples TRBV20-1 to TRBJ2-6; weak D call: TRBD1 (6 bases). This CDR3 has 16 residues. V gave up 5 bases and J gave up 4 bases, with 18 bases separating them. Looked up from germline, CDR1 is DFQATT and CDR2 is SNEGSKA (reference sequence). CDR3 amino acids: CSAVGTRGAGANVLTF. The CDR3 nucleotides are TGCAGTGCTGTCGGGACACGCGGAGCGGGGGCCAACGTCCTGACTTTC.

This sequence joins TRBV5-4 and TRBJ2-6, with D unresolved. CDR1 is SGHNT and CDR2 is YYREEE in the germline V gene (reference sequence). There are 15 residues in the CDR3. The V and J ends lost 3 bases and 4 bases respectively, with 11 bases between them. CDR3 sequence reads: CASSSPLEGANVLTF. The DNA of the CDR3 is TGTGCCAGCAGCTCCCCCCTGGAGGGGGCCAACGTCCTGACTTTC.

The chain combines TRBV28 with TRBJ2-7; D may be TRBD1 (5 bases). CDR1 and CDR2 (germline): MDHEN, SYDVKM. V lost 5 bases and J lost 7, with 21 bases in between. There are 15 residues in the CDR3. The CDR3 spells CASSPTGRALWEQYF. The DNA for the CDR3 is TGTGCCAGCAGTCCTACGGGCAGGGCCCTCTGGGAGCAGTACTTC.

By its share, this clonotype is medium-sized. This chain links TRBV20-1 with TRBJ2-2; a weak D match, TRBD1 (6 bases). Between the trimmed V and J ends, which lost 6 bases and 4 bases, there was a span of 12 bases. Looked up from germline, CDR1 is DFQATT and CDR2 is SNEGSKA (reference sequence). This CDR3 region has 13 residues. Here the CDR3 DNA reads TGCAGTGCACAGGGCAGGGTCACCGGGGAGCTGTTTTTT. This translates into CSAQGRVTGELFF.